The 18 T cell receptor beta chains in this list originate from one sample, sequenced in a study of regulatory T cells in long-lasting Graves disease. To make TCR beta libraries, researchers used iRepertoire HTBI primers and Arm-PCR of CDR3 regions. TCRdb fed the multiplex PCR reads into MiXCR, producing one record per CDR3 protein. The table records 350,000 to 500,000 distinct CDR3 sequences, roughly a fifth of them present only once. Time point: persistent/refractory GD, antithyroid drugs over 5 years with positive TRAb. PBMC RNA served as the TCR library source. Sample: peripheral blood mononuclear cells (PBMCs), taken when the disease was refractory, from a patient treated with antithyroid drugs. These receptors were obtained from a female donor with Graves disease.

In this sample, this clonotype turned up many times. This rearrangement joins TRBV20-1 to TRBJ2-7; D not resolved. There are 13 residues in the CDR3. Germline V gene data show CDR1 as DFQATT and CDR2 as SNEGSKA (reference sequence). V was trimmed by 5 bases and J by 0 bases, leaving 11 bases between them. The CDR3 reads CSAYEESSYEQYF. CDR3 nucleotide sequence: TGCAGTGCTTATGAGGAGAGCTCCTACGAGCAGTACTTC.

Concerning this clonotype: The junction does not match germline at one end; this may be a read error. This chain uses TRBV20-1 with TRBJ2-7; 9 bases map to TRBD2. CDR3 length: 14 amino acids. From germline, CDR1 is DFQATT and CDR2 SNEGSKA (reference sequence). The CDR3 sequence: CSAPPGGRAYERYF. DNA of the CDR3: TGCAGTGCCCCTCCCGGCGGGAGGGCTTACGAGCGGTACTTC.

The table lists this clonotype with many counts. The V gene is TRBV6-1, the J gene TRBJ2-7; 12 bases are shared with TRBD2. This CDR3 comprises 15 residues. Per the germline V gene, CDR1 is MNHNS and CDR2 is SASEGT. V lost 5 bases, J lost 3 bases, and 5 bases stayed unmatched. The CDR3 sequence is CASSTTLAGGYEQYF. The DNA for the CDR3 is TGTGCCAGCAGTACCACACTAGCGGGAGGCTACGAGCAGTACTTC.

This clonotype was seen many times. The chain couples TRBV7-3 to TRBJ2-7, with D perhaps matching TRBD2 (5 bases). Germline V lookup: CDR1 SGHTA, CDR2 FQGTGA. V was cut by 1 base and J by 9 bases, with 10 bases left in between. CDR3 length: 12 residues. The CDR3 protein is CASSLKDSLQYF. CDR3 nucleotide sequence: TGTGCCAGCAGCTTAAAGGACTCTCTGCAGTACTTC.

This clonotype was found a few times. The chain has TRBV10-3 and TRBJ1-2; D ambiguous. V lost 4 bases to trimming and J lost 0 bases, with 12 bases between them. Germline V gives CDR1 ENHRY, CDR2 SYGVKD. The CDR3 length is 15 residues. CDR3 nucleotide sequence: TGTGCCATCAGTGTTGGGAGCGGAACTAACTATGGCTACACCTTC. It specifies CAISVGSGTNYGYTF.

This clonotype has more than one count but fewer than ten. The J gene is TRBJ2-5, the V gene TRBV7-8; 8 bases align to TRBD1. Per germline, CDR1 SGHVS and CDR2 FQNEAQ. The ends lost 6 bases at V and 1 base at J; junction bases unmatched: 4. The CDR3 runs to 14 residues. In DNA, the CDR3 is TGTGCCAGCAGGTGGGACAGGTTCCAAGAGACCCAGTACTTC. As protein: CASRWDRFQETQYF.

As for this clonotype: One end of the junction does not line up with germline, which may come from a read error. The chain joins TRBV9 to TRBJ1-4, with D possibly TRBD1 on 5 matching bases. Germline loops: CDR1 SGDLS, CDR2 YYNGEE. CDR3 length equals 16 residues. CDR3 sequence: CASSAGTRRTNEKLFF. In nucleotides, the CDR3 is TGTGCCAGTAGCGCTGGGACCAGAAGAACTAATGAAAAACTGTTTTTT.

The chain has TRBV7-2 and TRBJ1-1, with D uncertain. The CDR3 contains 13 residues. Trimming cost V 5 bases and J 7 bases, with 14 bases left between them. The germline CDR1 and CDR2 sequences are SGHTA and FQGNSA. CDR3 sequence reads: CASSPSKGLEAFF. The CDR3 DNA reads as TGTGCCAGCAGCCCTAGTAAAGGGCTTGAAGCTTTCTTT.

This chain connects TRBV4-2 to TRBJ1-5; the D gene is possibly TRBD1 (5 bases). This CDR3 region has 15 residues. The germline V and J ends were trimmed by 0 bases and 1 base, with 7 bases remaining between them. CDR1 is LGHNA and CDR2 is YNFKEQ in the germline V gene. The CDR3 sequence: CASSQDGQSNQPQHF. In nucleotides, the CDR3 is TGTGCCAGCAGCCAAGATGGACAAAGCAATCAGCCCCAGCATTTT.

J is TRBJ2-7 and V is TRBV6-1; D might be TRBD2 (7 bases). Germline loops: CDR1 MNHNS, CDR2 SASEGT. This CDR3 region has 14 residues. V shed 8 bases and J shed 2 bases, with 16 bases lying between them. CDR3 in DNA: TGTGCCAGCGGTGGGGGGGCGCCTCCCTACGAGCAGTACTTC. Protein product: CASGGGAPPYEQYF.

The chain joins TRBV29-1 to TRBJ1-1, with TRBD1 as a possible D gene (5 bases). Trimming cost V 3 bases and J 4 bases, with 12 bases left between them. Germline CDR1 is SQVTM and CDR2 is ANQGSEA. The CDR3 sequence is 13 residues long. Here the CDR3 DNA reads TGCAGCGTTGAGGGGGGGGGGTTCACTGAAGCTTTCTTT. Translating gives CSVEGGGFTEAFF.

The rearrangement joins TRBV28 to TRBJ1-1; D call uncertain. CDR1 and CDR2 from the germline V gene are MDHEN and SYDVKM. Deletions cut 2 bases from V and 7 bases from J, with 8 bases between. The CDR3 length is 12 residues. The CDR3 DNA is TGTGCCAGCAGTTTAGGGGTGGGTGAAGCTTTCTTT. Translating it yields CASSLGVGEAFF.

The chain is built from TRBV12-3 or TRBV12-4 and TRBJ2-7, with D possibly called TRBD1 or TRBD2 (5 bases each). The CDR3 is 15 amino acids. Trimming pared 5 bases from V and 5 bases from J, leaving 19 bases between. The DNA of the CDR3 is TGTGCCAGCAGTCCACGGGAAAAAGGGGACGACGAGCAGTACTTC. Protein product: CASSPREKGDDEQYF.

V and J are TRBV19 and TRBJ2-5; a possible D gene is TRBD2 (6 bases). The CDR3 length is 17 residues. Germline CDR1 is LNHDA and CDR2 is SQIVND (reference sequence). The ends were cut back, 5 bases at V and 2 bases at J, with 21 bases in the middle. CDR3 protein: CASSPRSGGTRQETQYF. For the CDR3, the DNA is TGTGCCAGTAGTCCGCGATCGGGTGGGACTCGGCAAGAGACCCAGTACTTC. The whole variable domain, remainder taken from reference TRBV19 and TRBJ2-5, is DGGITQSPKYLFRKEGQNVTLSCEQNLNHDAMYWYRQDPGQGLRLIYYSQIVNDFQKGDIAEGYSVSREKKESFPLTVTSAQKNPTAFYLCASSPRSGGTRQETQYFGPGTRLLVL.

The chain has TRBV6-5 and TRBJ2-2; 8 bases map to TRBD1. CDR1 and CDR2 (germline): MNHEY, SVGAGI. V shed 0 bases, J shed 3 bases, and the junction held 12 bases outside the gene matches. The CDR3 spans 19 residues. This chain's CDR3 is CASSYSNLRAGGHTGELFF. Here the CDR3 DNA reads TGTGCCAGCAGTTACTCGAATCTCCGGGCAGGGGGCCACACCGGGGAGCTGTTTTTT.

This clonotype showed up just a few times. This chain connects TRBV7-9 to TRBJ2-1, with a tentative D call TRBD2 (5 bases). This CDR3 contains 13 residues. V lost 4 bases and J lost 7, with 11 bases in between. The germline gives CDR1 SEHNR, CDR2 FQNEAQ (reference sequence). CDR3 sequence (DNA): TGTGCCAGCAGCTCCGGACTCTTGAATGAGCAGTTCTTC. Amino acids: CASSSGLLNEQFF.

This clonotype was observed many times. The gene calls are TRBV6-9 and TRBJ2-5, with D perhaps matching TRBD2 (6 bases). This CDR3 contains 15 residues. Trimming cost V 3 bases and J 4 bases, with 15 bases left between them. Germline V gene data show CDR1 as MNHGY and CDR2 as SVAAGI. The chain's CDR3 is CASSYEGRRAETQYF. CDR3 sequence (DNA): TGTGCCAGCAGTTACGAGGGTAGGAGGGCAGAGACCCAGTACTTC.

This clonotype was detected only a few times. The gene calls are TRBV20-1 and TRBJ1-5; D perhaps matches TRBD1 (5 bases). The V gene's germline CDR1 is DFQATT and CDR2 SNEGSKA (reference sequence). Trimming took off 4 bases at V and 0 bases at J, with 10 bases between the two ends. The CDR3 consists of 14 residues. For the CDR3, the DNA is TGCAGTGCTATCGACAGCCTTAGCAATCAGCCCCAGCATTTT. This sequence encodes CSAIDSLSNQPQHF.